This TCR beta chain originates from a study of T-cell reconstitution after alpha-beta-depleted transplantation in children. Whole-study results and caveats: In patients about two months after transplant, alpha-beta T cells reportedly arose from several hundred expanded graft clones. It was newly produced T cells that mostly accounted for T-cell counts and diversity one year after transplant. For some patients, TCRbeta diversity was high at day 60 because of recipient T cells and thymic progenitors that survived.

In its sample, this clonotype was seen a few times. The target antigen is unknown. Using unique molecular identifiers, the investigators prepared the TCRbeta library. TCRdb reprocessed the PCR reads via MiXCR and lists one record per CDR3 protein. The top ten hold around 15% of the sample, which has fewer than 550,000 distinct CDR3 sequences, roughly 10% seen once. V lost 8 bases and J lost 2, with 18 bases in between. The CDR3 extends over 15 amino acids. CDR1 and CDR2 from the germline V gene are SNHLY and FYNNEI. This sample comprised PBMCs, mostly from graft donor cells, obtained 180 days after TCRalphabeta/CD19-depleted stem cell transplant. This sequence was found in a female patient aged 2 to 10 who had a stem cell transplant for aplastic anemia, so the T cells may come from the graft donor. The chain uses TRBV2 and TRBJ1-1, with D tentatively TRBD1 (6 bases). The CDR3 reads CASLEGHSSNTEAFF. CDR3 bases: TGTGCCAGCCTGGAGGGACATTCTTCAAACACTGAAGCTTTCTTT.